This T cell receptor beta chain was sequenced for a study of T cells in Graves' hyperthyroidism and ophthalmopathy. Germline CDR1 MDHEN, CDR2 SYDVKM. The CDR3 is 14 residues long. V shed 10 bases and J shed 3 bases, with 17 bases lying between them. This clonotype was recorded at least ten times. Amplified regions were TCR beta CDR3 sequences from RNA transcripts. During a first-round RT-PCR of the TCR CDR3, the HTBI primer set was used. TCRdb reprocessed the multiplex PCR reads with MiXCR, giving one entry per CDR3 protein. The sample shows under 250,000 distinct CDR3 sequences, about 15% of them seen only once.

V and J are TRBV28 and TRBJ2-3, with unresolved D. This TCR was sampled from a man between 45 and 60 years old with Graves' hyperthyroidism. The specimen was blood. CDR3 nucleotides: TGTGCCATCCAACCAGCGACTGGAACAGATACGCAGTATTTT. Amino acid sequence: CAIQPATGTDTQYF.